This section outlines one T cell receptor (beta chain) sequence together with its context. It lacks a known antigen. Base qualities are not provided; no much larger clone lies one nucleotide away. Based on the germline V gene (reference sequence), the CDR1 and CDR2 sequences are LNHDA and SQIVND. Relative to germline, V is missing 5 bases and J is missing 0 bases, with 18 bases of the junction outside any gene match. Reading from cysteine to phenylalanine, the CDR3 counts 20 amino acids. The entry retains the CDR3 DNA only, 60 bases that are in frame from base 1. The sample belongs to a study of blood T cell repertoires in COVID-19 (dated by TCRdb to 2020 to 2021). In terms of the full investigation: The collaborator samples originated in the United States, Italy and Spain and spanned the acute and convalescent phases of COVID-19. The prospective study material was composed of cDNA or gDNA derived from T cells, B-cell-depleted T cells, or PBMCs. Deeply sampled blood TCRbeta repertoires from subjects exposed to, actively infected with, or recovered from COVID-19 were included in the dataset. The repertoires were released in a freely available public database meant as a resource for research on the immune response to SARS-CoV-2. Samples were obtained from the ongoing ImmuneRACE study (first 160 participants) and from over 1,000 subjects provided by 6 global collaborators. A de-identified subject ID, COVID-19 status, age in years and sex were almost always included in the sample metadata. Where available, HLA class I and class II types were obtained from metadata supplied by the sample provider rather than from assay-based typing.

The paper as a whole reports these results and caveats: The amount of clinical and demographic metadata varied by source and participant and was provided uncurated.

Whole blood was collected in K2EDTA tubes by collaborating institutions according to the institutions' own protocols. For TCRbeta analysis, collaborators shipped samples in one of three forms: frozen whole blood, isolated PBMCs, or DNA extracted from either of those sample types. TCRbeta CDR3 regions were amplified from genomic DNA using the immunoSEQ Assay, a bias-controlled multiplex PCR. The original methods were these. The number of nucleated cells in each sample was estimated from the amplification of reference gene primers within the assay. To quantify the absolute abundance of each unique TCRbeta CDR3 rearrangement, sequence reads were collapsed and filtered. Productive Simpson clonality was computed per sample as the square root of Simpson's diversity index over productive rearrangements. TCRdb limited this immuneACCESS table to in-frame rearrangements with V and J called. A share of clones is missing; checked studies link under half to unresolved V genes, and the rest is unexplained. The V and J calls and clone size were taken over from that table, and D and trimming were inferred from the DNA. Present in this sample are just over 150,000 clones, 80% of which were seen just once. The top ten clonotypes cover under 0.75% of the sample.

The clonotype comes from a man in his 60s with acute or convalescent COVID-19. Sequenced sample: peripheral blood. The chain couples TRBV19 to TRBJ2-1, and 8 junctional nucleotides match TRBD2. The DNA is TGTGCCAGTAGTTGGGGCTTTCGGGGGGGTGAAATAAGCTCCTACAATGAGCAGTTCTTC. Its product reads: CASSWGFRGGEISSYNEQFF.